This T cell receptor (beta chain) was identified during a study of T cell responses to AZD1222 COVID-19 vaccine. Study overall: Second-dose timings of about 4 or about 12 weeks were pooled.

V was trimmed by 3 bases and J by 3 bases, leaving 14 bases between them. The germline CDR1 and CDR2 sequences are LNHDA and SQIVND (reference sequence). CDR3 length equals 15 residues. The study's findings and limits: Baseline serostatus was positive in only six or seven AZD1222 recipients. White British donors predominated, females outnumbered males, and clonal diversity was possibly underestimated.

Comments on this clone: As yet, its antigen is unknown.

Profiling relied on immunoSEQ multiplex PCR, and the TCRdb table lists in-frame clones only, not all of them. This table holds some 130,000 clones, around nine tenths found once. The receptor's source is an adult in good health. The chain employs TRBV19 and TRBJ1-2, with a weak D call TRBD1 (6 bases). Here the sequenced sample was peripheral blood, taken on day 0 of AZD1222 vaccination. The CDR3 DNA is TGTGCCAGTAGTATTCAGGGCGGGGGCTACTATGGCTACACCTTC. Amino acids: CASSIQGGGYYGYTF.